The clone carrying this T cell receptor beta chain was seen a few times. At least 6 million PBMCs were isolated per sample. The sample is drawn from a study of blood T cells in healthy people across ages. About the study: Per two T cells, about one barcoded beta molecule was captured through template switching.

V dropped 7 bases and J dropped 4; count of bases not matched to a gene: 6. The CDR3 has 14 amino acids. Primed by a sample-barcoded 5' primer and a J-beta primer mix, a second PCR proceeded for 7 to 11 cycles. The study obtained at least 3 million CDR3-containing paired-end reads from every sample. TCRdb re-derived calls from the 5' RACE reads in MiXCR, one entry per CDR3 protein. The sample yields approximately 320,000 distinct CDR3 sequences, about 25% seen once. Sequencing input: blood. The TCR comes from a woman between 65 and 79 years old in good health. The chain links TRBV12-3 or TRBV12-4 to TRBJ2-5, with 10 bases that match TRBD2. CDR3 nucleotide sequence: TGTGCCAGCACCATAGCGGGAGGTTCAGAGACCCAGTACTTC. It codes for CASTIAGGSETQYF.